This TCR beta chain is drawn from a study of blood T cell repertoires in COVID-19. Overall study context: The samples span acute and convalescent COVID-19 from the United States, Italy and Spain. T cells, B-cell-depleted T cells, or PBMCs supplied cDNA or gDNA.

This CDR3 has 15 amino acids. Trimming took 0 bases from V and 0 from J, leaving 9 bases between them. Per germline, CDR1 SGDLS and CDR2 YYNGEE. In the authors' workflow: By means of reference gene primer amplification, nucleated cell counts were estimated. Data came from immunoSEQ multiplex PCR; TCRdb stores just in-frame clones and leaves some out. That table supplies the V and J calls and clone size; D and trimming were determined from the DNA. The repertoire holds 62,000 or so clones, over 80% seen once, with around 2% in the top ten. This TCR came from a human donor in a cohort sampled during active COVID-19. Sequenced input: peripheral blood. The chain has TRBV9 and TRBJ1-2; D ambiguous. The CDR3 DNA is TGTGCCAGCAGCGTAGTCCCAGAAGCTAACTATGGCTACACCTTC. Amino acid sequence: CASSVVPEANYGYTF.